This T cell receptor beta chain appears in the sequencing data of a study of blood T cells in healthy people across ages. With a J-beta primer mix and a sample-barcoded 5' primer, a second PCR ran roughly 7 to 11 cycles. Researchers report that a template-switch adaptor with 12 random nucleotides tagged each cDNA molecule. Using its own MiXCR run on the 5' RACE reads, TCRdb lists one record per CDR3 protein. Among 750,000 to 950,000 distinct CDR3 sequences listed, around 25% were seen once. This clonotype was detected once. CDR3 length equals 15 residues. Germline values: CDR1 SGHAT, CDR2 FQNNGV. The sample also formed part of further work on T cells of mothers and their children. This second report adds: Related mother-child pairs showed slightly higher but non-significant overlap than unrelated pairs.

The sequencing sample was made of blood. The chain has TRBV11-2 and TRBJ2-7; tentatively, D is TRBD1 or TRBD2 (6 bases each). The J call may be faulty, since TRBJ2-5 better matches the DNA end. This TCR derives from a boy between 10 and 17 years old in good health. CDR3 DNA sequence: TGTGCCACCACCCCTGGGGGGCAGGGTTCGGAGACCCAGTACTTC. Its translation: CATTPGGQGSETQYF.